This TCR beta chain was recorded in a study of T-cell memory formation after mild COVID-19. Study information: Largely, the TCR clusters proved donor specific.

V was trimmed by 2 bases and J by 6 bases, leaving 12 bases between them. The CDR3 is 14 amino acids. CDR1 and CDR2 from the germline V gene are SGHTA and FQGTGA. Each CDR3 protein gets one entry after TCRdb re-called the 5' RACE reads with MiXCR. The sample contains about 290,000 distinct CDR3 sequences, approximately 16% of which appear only once. Source material: PBMCs or a T cell subset sorted from them (not recorded which). The chain recombines TRBV7-3 with TRBJ2-3, with D possibly TRBD2 on 5 matching bases. The origin of this receptor is a man aged 18-30 years who had mild COVID-19 (a few samples of this study predate the infection). Cell type and time point are not known. CDR3 loop: CASSLRASSDTQYF. The CDR3 coding sequence is TGTGCCAGCAGCTTACGGGCTAGCAGCGATACGCAGTATTTT.